One sample yielded the 4 T cell receptor beta chains listed below, sequenced in a study of T cell changes during pregnancy in multiple sclerosis (dated by TCRdb to between 2017 and 2020). Library preparation used the immunoSEQ multiplex PCR assay. This is the immuneACCESS table as TCRdb keeps it, with only in-frame sequences that have V and J called. A part of the clones is gone; compared with another copy, unresolved V genes explain less than half, and the rest is unexplained. The sample table records roughly 45,000 clones; more than 90% of these occur just once. 9% of the sample comes from the top ten. The input for sequencing was CD8+ T cells from peripheral blood mononuclear cells, taken after pregnancy. The receptor set was obtained from a female donor with multiple sclerosis, enrolled in a pregnancy study.

The genes are TRBV15 and TRBJ2-3; D is ambiguous. Looked up from germline, CDR1 is LNHNV and CDR2 is YYDKDF (reference sequence). The CDR3 length is 13 residues. V was pared by 0 bases and J by 6 bases, with 7 bases between. The CDR3 sequence: CATSRDEADTQYF. CDR3 DNA: TGTGCCACCAGCAGAGATGAGGCGGATACGCAGTATTTT. Based on the CDR3 plus reference TRBV15 and TRBJ2-3, the full variable domain is DAMVIQNPRYQVTQFGKPVTLSCSQTLNHNVMYWYQQKSSQAPKLLFHYYDKDFNNEADTPDNFQSRRPNTSFCFLDIRSPGLGDTAMYLCATSRDEADTQYFGPGTRLTVL.

This clone was found a few times. This chain connects TRBV29-1 to TRBJ2-1; maybe TRBD1 (5 bases). CDR1 and CDR2 from the germline V gene are SQVTM and ANQGSEA. V lost 6 bases and J 8 bases, leaving 23 bases between the germline ends. The CDR3 is made up of 15 amino acids. CDR3 DNA: TGCAGCGTAGTAAACCTGGGGCAGATATGGGATGAGCAGTTCTTC. This codes for CSVVNLGQIWDEQFF.

The chain has TRBV27 and TRBJ1-2, with TRBD1 identical over 7 bases. The V gene's germline CDR1 is MNHEY and CDR2 SMNVEV (reference sequence). This CDR3 region has 14 residues. The V and J ends lost 5 bases and 2 bases, in that order; junction bases with no gene match: 5. For the CDR3, the DNA is TGTGCCAGCAGTAGTGACAGGGCGAACTATGGCTACACCTTC. It specifies CASSSDRANYGYTF.

The chain couples TRBV13 to TRBJ1-6; D possibly corresponds to TRBD1 (6 bases). The V gene lost 6 bases and the J gene lost 5 bases, with 17 bases spanning the gap. CDR3 length: 16 residues. Germline CDR1 PRHDT, CDR2 FYEKMQ (reference sequence). CDR3 in amino acids: CASRLKGGGDNSPLHF. Written as DNA, the CDR3 is TGTGCCAGCAGATTAAAAGGGGGGGGTGATAATTCACCCCTCCACTTT. The variable domain in full, completed from reference TRBV13 and TRBJ1-6, reads AAGVIQSPRHLIKEKRETATLKCYPIPRHDTVYWYQQGPGQDPQFLISFYEKMQSDKGSIPDRFSAQQFSDYHSELNMSSLELGDSALYFCASRLKGGGDNSPLHFGNGTRLTVT.